A selection of T cell receptor beta chains follows, all from one sample in a study of cytomegalovirus exposure and HLA in healthy donors. Measured with immunoSEQ multiplex PCR; TCRdb has only the in-frame clones, and not every one. The table lists 170,000 or so clones, around 78% of them singletons. The sample taken for sequencing was PBMCs. The receptors originated from a woman between 45 and 65 years old in good health and CMV-seropositive. Both conserved end residues are part of each CDR3. D genes are given only for firm matches. Clone size is stated in some rows and not others, as once, few, many or a class when expanded.

>TRBJ2-3|TRBV7-3|NA|TRBD2
TGTGCCAGCAGCTCCTCGCAGCGGGGGGGGCCAGATACGCAGTATTTT
CASSSSQRGGPDTQYF
>TRBJ2-3|TRBV30|once|NA
TGTGCCTGGAGTGTAATGGGGGGGCGAAATACGCAGTATTTT
CAWSVMGGRNTQYF
>TRBJ2-3|TRBV5-4|NA|TRBD2
TGTGCCAGCAGCGCTAGCGGTTTATACACAGATACGCAGTATTTT
CASSASGLYTDTQYF
>TRBJ2-1|TRBV9|NA|NA
TGTGCCAGCAGCGTTCGGACTTCAAGCTCCTACAATGAGCAGTTCTTC
CASSVRTSSSYNEQFF
>TRBJ1-1|TRBV5-1|once|NA
TGCGCCAGCAGCCTCAGGGGAGAGAACACTGAAGCTTTCTTT
CASSLRGENTEAFF
>TRBJ2-3|TRBV15|NA|TRBD2
TGTGCCACCAAGAGCGGGGGGGCCTCTGATACGCAGTATTTT
CATKSGGASDTQYF
>TRBJ2-1|TRBV7-2|NA|TRBD1
TGTGCCAGCAGACCCGGGACAGGACCTTACAATGAGCAGTTCTTC
CASRPGTGPYNEQFF
>TRBJ2-3|TRBV5-4|NA|TRBD2
TGTGCCAGCAGCTTGGTTCGAGCGGGGGGCACAGATACGCAGTATTTT
CASSLVRAGGTDTQYF
>TRBJ2-2|TRBV5-1|NA|TRBD2
TGCGCCAGCAGCTTGGTTGCCGGGGGGGCCGGCACCGGGGAGCTGTTTTTT
CASSLVAGGAGTGELFF
>TRBJ1-6|TRBV30|NA|NA
TGTGCCTGGAGTCCCGGGACAACTTATAATTCACCCCTCCACTTT
CAWSPGTTYNSPLHF
>TRBJ2-2|TRBV5-1|NA|TRBD1
TGCGCCAGCAGCTTGGACAGGGGGTCCACCGGGGAGCTGTTTTTT
CASSLDRGSTGELFF
>TRBJ1-1|TRBV6-5|NA|NA
TGTGCCAGCAGCCAGCAGGGATACACTGAAGCTTTCTTT
CASSQQGYTEAFF
>TRBJ2-7|TRBV7-9|NA|TRBD2
TGTGCCAGCAGCCCCCGGGGGGAGATGGGCCACGAGCAGTACTTC
CASSPRGEMGHEQYF
>TRBJ2-7|TRBV6-1|NA|TRBD2
TGTGCCAGCACCCCGACTAGCGTGTCCCATTACGAGCAGTACTTC
CASTPTSVSHYEQYF
>TRBJ1-3|TRBV7-9|NA|NA
TGTGCCAGCAGCTTAGGCTGGGGAGCGGGAAACACCATATATTTT
CASSLGWGAGNTIYF
>TRBJ2-7|TRBV2|NA|NA
TGTGCCAGCAGACAGGATACCTACGAGCAGTACTTC
CASRQDTYEQYF
>TRBJ1-1|TRBV15|NA|NA
TGTGCCACCAGCCGTACGAACAACCCTGAAGCTTTCTTT
CATSRTNNPEAFF